This T cell receptor (beta chain) was identified during a study of blood T cell repertoires in COVID-19. Turning to the study itself: The samples span acute and convalescent COVID-19 from the United States, Italy and Spain. From T cells, B-cell-depleted T cells, or PBMCs came the material, which was cDNA or gDNA.

Trimming shortened V by 4 bases and J by 6 bases, and 10 bases separated the two germline ends. In germline, CDR1 is SEHNR, CDR2 FQNEAQ (reference sequence). This CDR3 has 13 residues. In the original processing: Reference gene primers were amplified, and this amplification served to estimate nucleated cell counts. Assay: immunoSEQ multiplex PCR; the TCRdb copy retains only in-frame clones and omits some. V and J calls and clone size are given by that table; D and trimming were obtained from the DNA. The table shows 140,000 or so clones, with around 81% occurring only once. Only a few counts were recorded for this clone.

This receptor was taken from a woman aged 45-65 years with acute or convalescent COVID-19. The rearrangement links TRBV7-9 to TRBJ2-1; tentatively, D is TRBD2 (5 bases). Sequencing input: peripheral blood. The CDR3 loop is CASSSGLANEQFF. The CDR3 DNA sequence: TGTGCCAGCAGCTCAGGACTCGCCAATGAGCAGTTCTTC. Full variable domain (missing parts from reference TRBV7-9 and TRBJ2-1): DTGVSQNPRHKITKRGQNVTFRCDPISEHNRLYWYRQTLGQGPEFLTYFQNEAQLEKSRLLSDRFSAERPKGSFSTLEIQRTEQGDSAMYLCASSSGLANEQFFGPGTRLTVL.